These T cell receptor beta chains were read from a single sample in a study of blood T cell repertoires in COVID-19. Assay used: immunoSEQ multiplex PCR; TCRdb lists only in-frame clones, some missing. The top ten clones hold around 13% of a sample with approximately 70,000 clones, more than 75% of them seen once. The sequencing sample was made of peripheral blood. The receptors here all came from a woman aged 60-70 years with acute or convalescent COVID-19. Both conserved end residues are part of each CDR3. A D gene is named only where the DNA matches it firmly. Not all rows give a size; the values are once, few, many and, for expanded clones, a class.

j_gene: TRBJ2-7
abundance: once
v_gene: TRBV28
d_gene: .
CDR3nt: TGTGCCAGCAGTTCAGGATCCTACGAGCAGTACTTC
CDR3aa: CASSSGSYEQYF

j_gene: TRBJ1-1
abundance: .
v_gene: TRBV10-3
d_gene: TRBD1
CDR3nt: TGTGCCATCAGCCTGGGACAGGTGAACACTGAAGCTTTCTTT
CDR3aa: CAISLGQVNTEAFF

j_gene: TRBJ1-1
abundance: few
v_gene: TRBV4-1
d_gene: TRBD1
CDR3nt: TGCGCCAGCAGCCCTGGGACAGTTATGAACACTGAAGCTTTCTTT
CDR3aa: CASSPGTVMNTEAFF

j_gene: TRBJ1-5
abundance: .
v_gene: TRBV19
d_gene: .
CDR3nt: TGTGCCAGTAGTATTGATCACAGGACGTATCAGCCCCAGCATTTT
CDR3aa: CASSIDHRTYQPQHF

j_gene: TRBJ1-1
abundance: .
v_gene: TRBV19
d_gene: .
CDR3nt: TGTGCCAGTACCCGGGAGGGAGGCTCTGAAGCTTTCTTT
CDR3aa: CASTREGGSEAFF

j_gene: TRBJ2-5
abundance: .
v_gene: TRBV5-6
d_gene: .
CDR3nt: TGTGCCAGCAGCTTGCCGGGGGAGACCCAGTACTTC
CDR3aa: CASSLPGETQYF

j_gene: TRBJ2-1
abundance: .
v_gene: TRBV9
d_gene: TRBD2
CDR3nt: TGTGCCAGCAGCGTAGACGCGGCTAGCGGGGGCGATGAGCAGTTCTTC
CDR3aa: CASSVDAASGGDEQFF

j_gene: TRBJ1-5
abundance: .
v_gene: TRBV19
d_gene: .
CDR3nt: TGTGCCAGTAGTATAGAGGCAAATCAGCCCCAGCATTTT
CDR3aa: CASSIEANQPQHF

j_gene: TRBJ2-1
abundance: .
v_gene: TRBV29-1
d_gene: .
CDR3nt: TGCAGCGCCTTTAGCGGAAACAATGAGCAGTTCTTC
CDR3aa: CSAFSGNNEQFF

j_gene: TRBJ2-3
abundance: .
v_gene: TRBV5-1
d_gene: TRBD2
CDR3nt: TGCGCCAGCAGCTTAATAGCGGGGAGCACAGATACGCAGTATTTT
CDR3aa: CASSLIAGSTDTQYF

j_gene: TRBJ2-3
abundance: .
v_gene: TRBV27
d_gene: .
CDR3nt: TGTGCCAGCAGTTTGGTAGACACAGATACGCAGTATTTT
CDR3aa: CASSLVDTDTQYF

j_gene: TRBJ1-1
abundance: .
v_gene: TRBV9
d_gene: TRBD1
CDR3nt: TGTGCCAGCAGCGTAGATTTACAGGGGGCCTTGAACACTGAAGCTTTCTTT
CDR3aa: CASSVDLQGALNTEAFF

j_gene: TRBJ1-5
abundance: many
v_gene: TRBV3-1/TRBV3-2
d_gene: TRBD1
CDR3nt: TGTGCCAGCAGCCCAGGGGGCCGCGGCAATCAGCCCCAGCATTTT
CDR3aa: CASSPGGRGNQPQHF

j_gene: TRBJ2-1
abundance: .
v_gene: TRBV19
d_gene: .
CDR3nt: TGTGCCAGGAGGTTGTCGGGGGTTAGGGCGTTTAATGAGCAGTTCTTC
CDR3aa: CARRLSGVRAFNEQFF

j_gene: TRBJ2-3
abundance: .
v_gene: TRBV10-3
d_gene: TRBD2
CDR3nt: TGTGCCATCACCCCTAGCGGGGGGATCACAGATACGCAGTATTTT
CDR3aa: CAITPSGGITDTQYF

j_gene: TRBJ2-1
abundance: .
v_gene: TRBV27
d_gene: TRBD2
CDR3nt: TGTGCCAGCAGTCCGCGCGGGCTAGCGGGGGCTCCTACCTACAATGAGCAGTTCTTC
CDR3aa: CASSPRGLAGAPTYNEQFF

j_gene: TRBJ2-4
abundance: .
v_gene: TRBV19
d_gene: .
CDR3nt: TGTGCCAGTAGTAACAGGGTTGACATTCAGTACTTC
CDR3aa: CASSNRVDIQYF

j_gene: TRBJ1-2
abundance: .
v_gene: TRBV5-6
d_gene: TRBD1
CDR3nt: TGTGCCAGCAGCTTCGGACAGGAGGGGTGGGTTGGCTACACCTTC
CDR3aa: CASSFGQEGWVGYTF

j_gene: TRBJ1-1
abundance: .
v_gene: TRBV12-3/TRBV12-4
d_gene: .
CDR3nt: TGTGCCAGCAGTTTGGCGGAATACACTGAAGCTTTCTTT
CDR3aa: CASSLAEYTEAFF

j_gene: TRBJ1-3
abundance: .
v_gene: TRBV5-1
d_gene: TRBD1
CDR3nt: TGCGCCAGCAGCAATACAGGGGACTCTGGAAACACCATATATTTT
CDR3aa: CASSNTGDSGNTIYF

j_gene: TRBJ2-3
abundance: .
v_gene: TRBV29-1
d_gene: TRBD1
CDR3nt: TGCAGCGTTGGAAAAGACAGGGCTAGCACAGATACGCAGTATTTT
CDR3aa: CSVGKDRASTDTQYF

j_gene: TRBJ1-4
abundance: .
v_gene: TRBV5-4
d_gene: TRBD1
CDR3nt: TGTGCCAGCAGCTTGGAACAGGGGGATGAAAAACTGTTTTTT
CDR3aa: CASSLEQGDEKLFF

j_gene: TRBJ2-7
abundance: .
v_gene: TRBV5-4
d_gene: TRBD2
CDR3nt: TGTGCCAGCAGCCCCGCGGGGATTGCGGGGGGGCTCGAGCAGTACTTC
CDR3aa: CASSPAGIAGGLEQYF

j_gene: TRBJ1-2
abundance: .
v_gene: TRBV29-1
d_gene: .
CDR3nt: TGCAGCGTACTACTGCCCGGTCTCGGAGGCTACACCTTC
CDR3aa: CSVLLPGLGGYTF

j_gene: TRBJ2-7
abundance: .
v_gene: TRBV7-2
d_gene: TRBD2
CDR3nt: TGTGCCAGCAGGGGCAGGACTAGCGGCGAAGAGCAGTACTTC
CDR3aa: CASRGRTSGEEQYF

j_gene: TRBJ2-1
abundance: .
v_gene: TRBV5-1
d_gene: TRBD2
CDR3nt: TGCGCCAGCAGCCTAGCGGACCCTCGGGATGAGCAGTTCTTC
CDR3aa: CASSLADPRDEQFF

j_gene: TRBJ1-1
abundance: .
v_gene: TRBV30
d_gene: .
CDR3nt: TGTGCCTTGAACAGGGCATCGAACACTGAAGCTTTCTTT
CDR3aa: CALNRASNTEAFF

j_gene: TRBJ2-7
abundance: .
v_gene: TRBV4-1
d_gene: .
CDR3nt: TGCGCCAGCAGCCAGGAGCCCATAGGGGCCTACGAGCAGTACTTC
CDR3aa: CASSQEPIGAYEQYF

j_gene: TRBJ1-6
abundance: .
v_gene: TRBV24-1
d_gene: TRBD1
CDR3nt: TGTGCCACCAGTGATGACGGACAGGATCGGGATAATTCACCCCTCCACTTT
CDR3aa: CATSDDGQDRDNSPLHF

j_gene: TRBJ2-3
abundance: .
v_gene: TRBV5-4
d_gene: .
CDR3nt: TGTGCCAGCAGCTCATCTACTTCCCCGTATTCAGATACGCAGTATTTT
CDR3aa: CASSSSTSPYSDTQYF

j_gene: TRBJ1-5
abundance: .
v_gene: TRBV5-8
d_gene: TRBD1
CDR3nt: TGTGCCAGCACGGACAGGGGATATAGCAATCAGCCCCAGCATTTT
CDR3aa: CASTDRGYSNQPQHF

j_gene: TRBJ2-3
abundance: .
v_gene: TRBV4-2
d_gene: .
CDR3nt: TGTGCCAGCAGCCAAGTGGGGGGTCTCGGCACAGATACGCAGTATTTT
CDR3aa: CASSQVGGLGTDTQYF

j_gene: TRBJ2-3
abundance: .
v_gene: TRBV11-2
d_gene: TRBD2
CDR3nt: TGTGCCAGCAGCGACGGACTAGCAACAGATACGCAGTATTTT
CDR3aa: CASSDGLATDTQYF

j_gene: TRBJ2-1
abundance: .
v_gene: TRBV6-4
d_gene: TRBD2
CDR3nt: TGTGCCAGCAGTGAATTTGGGGGGGGATACACTGAGCAGTTCTTC
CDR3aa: CASSEFGGGYTEQFF

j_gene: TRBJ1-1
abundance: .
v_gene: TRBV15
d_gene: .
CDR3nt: TGTGCCACCAGCAGAGGCCTTACAGGGACCACTGAAGCTTTCTTT
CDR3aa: CATSRGLTGTTEAFF

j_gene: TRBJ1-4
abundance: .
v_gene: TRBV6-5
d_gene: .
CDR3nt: TGTGCCAGCAGTCACGACAGATTTAATGAAAAACTGTTTTTT
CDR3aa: CASSHDRFNEKLFF

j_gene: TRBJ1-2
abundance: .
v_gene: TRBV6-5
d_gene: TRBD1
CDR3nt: TGTGCCAGCAGTTACATACCGGGACAGCCCTATGGCTACACCTTC
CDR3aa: CASSYIPGQPYGYTF

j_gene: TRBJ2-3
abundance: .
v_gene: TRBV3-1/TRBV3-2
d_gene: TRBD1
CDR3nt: TGTGCCAGCAGCCCTACAGGGGGCAGCACAGATACGCAGTATTTT
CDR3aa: CASSPTGGSTDTQYF

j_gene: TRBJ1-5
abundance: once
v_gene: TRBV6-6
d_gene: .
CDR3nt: TGTGCCAGCAGTTACGTCACTGATAGCAATCAGCCCCAGCATTTT
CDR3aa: CASSYVTDSNQPQHF

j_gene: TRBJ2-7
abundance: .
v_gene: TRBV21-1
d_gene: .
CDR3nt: TGTGCCAGCAGCAAGGGGCAGGGACATAATGTCTTATTTAGCTCCTACGAGCAGTACTTC
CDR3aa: CASSKGQGHNVLFSSYEQYF

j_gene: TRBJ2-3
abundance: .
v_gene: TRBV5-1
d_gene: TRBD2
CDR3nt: TGCGCCAGCAGTAATCCTAGCGGGCAGGATACGCAGTATTTT
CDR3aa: CASSNPSGQDTQYF

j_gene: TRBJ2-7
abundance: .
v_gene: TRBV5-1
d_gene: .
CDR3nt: TGCGCCAGCAGCCCGGACAGAGCCTACGAGCAGTACTTC
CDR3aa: CASSPDRAYEQYF